This T cell receptor (beta chain) derives from a study of blood T cells in healthy people across ages (dated by TCRdb to about 2015). Broadly, across the study: In model experiments, roughly one uniquely barcoded TCR beta cDNA molecule per two T cells was captured by template switching. Donors of different ages were randomly distributed across sequencing lanes to avoid experimental bias. The donors were split into four age groups: young (average 16 years), middle-aged (39), aged (about 56) and long-lived (under 90). Age-related changes in TCR beta repertoire diversity were measured in the study by deep sequencing normalized with unique cDNA molecular identifiers. For two donors (one aged 18 to 30 and one aged 80 or older), the study analyzed two additional independent replicas of 1 million unique cDNA reads from the same blood draw.

The method was 5' RACE. Sequenced using an Illumina HiSeq 2500. The second PCR ran for about 6 to 12 cycles and used a J-beta primer mix along with a sample-barcoded 5' primer. Each TCR beta cDNA molecule received a unique molecular identifier from a template-switch 5' adaptor carrying 12 random nucleotides. Each sample yielded at least 2.5 million CDR3-containing paired-end reads. The Mint cDNA synthesis kit, primed by a TRBC-specific oligonucleotide, was used to synthesize first-strand cDNA from all RNA. All cDNA was treated with uracil-DNA glycosylase and then went through a first 18-cycle PCR with the universal primers M1SS and BC2_uni_R. As for the original processing: For normalization, 1 million high-quality reads, each with a distinct molecular identifier, were randomly selected from each sample. Reads sharing molecular identifiers were discarded rather than binned into consensus sequences. MiTCR, with a Q25 quality threshold and the strictest error-elimination algorithm, was used for CDR3 identification, clonotype clustering and error correction. A nonparametric unseen species model with Euler transformation was used to estimate lower-bound total TCR beta diversity. TCRdb handled the public reads itself, with Q25 trimming in fastp and clone calling in MiXCR, and kept productive beta chains. Merged by CDR3 protein, the rows form single entries marked with the most common genes and DNA. The V and J calls shown here were made by TCRdb, not taken from the authors' results. The sample table shows about 800,000 distinct CDR3 sequences, and about 62% are seen once. The leading ten clones occupy 20% to 25% of the sample.

Broader findings and caveats from the paper: As age increased, observed TCR beta diversity per million T cells dropped in a roughly linear way, and a significant reduction was already evident by age 40. Bulk unsorted PBMC profiling prevented conclusive comparison of naive and antigen-experienced compartments. Donor CMV infection status was unknown, potentially confounding age-related changes in expanded clonotypes. The percentage of naive T cells measured by flow cytometry correlated strongly with observed TCR beta diversity. Compared with the aged group, more naive CD4+ T cells, fewer expanded clones and increased TCR diversity were shown by the long-lived group, suggesting age selection. Estimates of total diversity based on one million sequenced T cells were regarded as lower bounds and as underestimates.

This clonotype showed up just a few times. Its antigen target is currently unknown. No per-base quality is available; no much larger clone lies one base away. The roughly 37 donors, aged roughly 6 to 100 years, were systemically healthy Caucasian individuals from Russia. Each donor gave approximately 9.3 milliliters of peripheral blood, collected into EDTA-treated Vacutainer tubes. PBMCs were isolated by Ficoll-Paque density-gradient centrifugation, with at least 6 million obtained per sample. Trizol reagent was used to extract total RNA from PBMCs, with at least 6 micrograms per sample. Naive CD45RAhigh/CD27high T cell percentages were measured by flow cytometry on a PBMC aliquot from every donor. From the germline V gene (reference sequence), CDR1 is SEHNR and CDR2 is FQNEAQ. The CDR3 spans 15 residues, from the cysteine through the phenylalanine. The kept DNA is CDR3 alone, 45 bases in frame from the first base. V has 0 bases trimmed and J has 2 bases trimmed; junction bases matching no gene number 2.

The origin of this receptor is a young man in good health. The sample comprised blood. The sequence is built from TRBV7-9 and TRBJ2-7, with 9 bases matching TRBD2. The CDR3 protein is CASSLAPSGAYEQYF. The nucleotides are TGTGCCAGCAGCTTAGCGCCTAGCGGGGCCTACGAGCAGTACTTC. Where the CDR3 stops, the reference TRBV7-9 and TRBJ2-7 genes take over; the full variable domain is DTGVSQNPRHKITKRGQNVTFRCDPISEHNRLYWYRQTLGQGPEFLTYFQNEAQLEKSRLLSDRFSAERPKGSFSTLEIQRTEQGDSAMYLCASSLAPSGAYEQYFGPGTRLTVT.